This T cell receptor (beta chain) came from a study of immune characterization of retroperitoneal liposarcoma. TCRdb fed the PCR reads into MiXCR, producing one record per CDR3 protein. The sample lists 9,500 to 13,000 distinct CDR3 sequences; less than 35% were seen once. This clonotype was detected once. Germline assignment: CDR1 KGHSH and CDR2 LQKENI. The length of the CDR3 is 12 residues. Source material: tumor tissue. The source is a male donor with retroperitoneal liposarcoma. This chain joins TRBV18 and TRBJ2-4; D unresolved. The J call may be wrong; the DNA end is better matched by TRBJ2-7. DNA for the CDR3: TGTGCCAGCTCACCTGTGGGGAACGAGCAGTACTTC. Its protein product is CASSPVGNEQYF.